This T cell receptor beta chain comes out of a study of T cell responses to AZD1222 COVID-19 vaccine listed by TCRdb under 2021. In terms of the full investigation: Because spike-specific TCR depth and breadth did not differ between the two schedules, AZD1222 recipients who got a second dose at roughly 4 weeks were pooled with those who got a second dose at roughly 12 weeks. A total of around 240 trial participants underwent TCR sequencing, of whom approximately 210 received two doses of AZD1222 and roughly 25 received two doses of the MenACWY control vaccine. Trial participants were enrolled by age into subgroups of 18-55, 56-69 and 70-plus years, and roughly 150, 30 and 60 TCR-sequenced participants, respectively, were included in these subgroups.

The time point label corresponds to: baseline before first vaccination. The vaccinee samples were drawn from two UK trials, COV001 and COV002, one of which was a single-blind randomized controlled phase 2/3 trial testing AZD1222 (ChAdOx1 nCoV-19) in healthy adults. For TCRbeta chain sequencing, PBMC samples from trial participants were taken at day 0 and at day 28 after the second dose. The CDR3 regions of human TCRbeta chains were analyzed by immunosequencing. On the study's bioinformatics: TCRs in the repertoires were compared against a reference library of SARS-CoV-2-specific TCRs that had been generated with the MIRA antigen-specificity platform. Breadth was defined as the fraction of unique TCRs that were SARS-CoV-2-associated. Depth was defined as the fraction of total T cells that were SARS-CoV-2-associated. Using the MIRA data, each spike-specific TCR was assigned both to the spike region to which the TCR was reactive and to a CD4 or CD8 class. Log10-transformed breadth and depth values were compared by one-way ANOVA with Sidak's multiple comparisons tests. The table was pulled from immuneACCESS by TCRdb, which kept in-frame rearrangements only. Such tables lose some clones; where checked, under half of the loss comes from unresolved V genes, and the rest has no known cause. V, J and clone size were drawn from that table, and D and trimming were deduced from the DNA. This sample lists about 97,000 clones; about 90% were detected once. In total, the top ten clones hold about 15% of the sample.

Note on this clone: No antigen is known for it. Per-nucleotide qualities are absent, and no much larger clonotype sits a single base away.

The study at large found these results: Participants were mostly white British and included more females than males, and it was suggested by the authors that clonal diversity may have been underestimated. Spike-specific TCR breadth and depth rose significantly after two AZD1222 doses compared with day 0 and with MenACWY recipients. Conclusions about previously exposed vaccinees were limited because only six AZD1222 recipients were SARS-CoV-2 seropositive at baseline. CD4 TCRs associated with the vaccine covered the entire spike protein, and the dominant responses were in regions 160-218 and 743-854. No day 14 peak-response samples were available, so repertoires were characterized only after the peak T cell response. The 56-69-year group was small, and its depth increase did not reach significance, likely because of low power. Reportedly, close to half of the unique spike-specific TCRs recognized epitopes lying outside the regions that are mutated in the B.1.351 and B.1.1.7 variants.

This specimen consisted of peripheral blood, obtained on day 0 of AZD1222 vaccination. This TCR was sampled from an adult in good health.

The bases read TGTGCCAGTACCGGTGCCGGGAGAAGCTACAATGAGCAGTTCTTC. This translates into CASTGAGRSYNEQFF. The rearranged chain carries TRBV19 and TRBJ2-1; TRBD2 is a weak D gene call, 6 bases matching. Including the terminal cysteine and phenylalanine, the CDR3 comprises 15 residues. CDR3 DNA only is kept here, 45 bases in frame from base 1. The junction carries 16 bases between V and J, which are trimmed by 7 bases and 3 bases respectively. The CDR1 and CDR2 encoded by the germline V gene (reference sequence) are LNHDA and SQIVND.